This T cell receptor beta chain comes out of a study of blood T cell repertoires in COVID-19. The CDR3 is 16 residues long. The junction had 5 bases not matched to a gene; V was cut back by 3 bases and J by 2 bases. CDR1 and CDR2 (germline): SGDLS, YYNGEE. This clone has a handful of counts. Clones were read by immunoSEQ multiplex PCR, and TCRdb kept only the in-frame ones, dropping some. The profile shows 300,000 to 450,000 clones, roughly 90% of them singletons. The sequence was collected from a woman in her twenties or thirties who had recovered from COVID-19. Specimen: PBMCs or T cells enriched from blood (not recorded which). This chain joins TRBV9 and TRBJ1-6; 7 bases fit TRBD1. CDR3 amino acids: CASSEGDRAYNSPLHF. The CDR3 DNA is TGTGCCAGCAGCGAGGGGGACAGAGCCTATAATTCACCCCTCCACTTT.